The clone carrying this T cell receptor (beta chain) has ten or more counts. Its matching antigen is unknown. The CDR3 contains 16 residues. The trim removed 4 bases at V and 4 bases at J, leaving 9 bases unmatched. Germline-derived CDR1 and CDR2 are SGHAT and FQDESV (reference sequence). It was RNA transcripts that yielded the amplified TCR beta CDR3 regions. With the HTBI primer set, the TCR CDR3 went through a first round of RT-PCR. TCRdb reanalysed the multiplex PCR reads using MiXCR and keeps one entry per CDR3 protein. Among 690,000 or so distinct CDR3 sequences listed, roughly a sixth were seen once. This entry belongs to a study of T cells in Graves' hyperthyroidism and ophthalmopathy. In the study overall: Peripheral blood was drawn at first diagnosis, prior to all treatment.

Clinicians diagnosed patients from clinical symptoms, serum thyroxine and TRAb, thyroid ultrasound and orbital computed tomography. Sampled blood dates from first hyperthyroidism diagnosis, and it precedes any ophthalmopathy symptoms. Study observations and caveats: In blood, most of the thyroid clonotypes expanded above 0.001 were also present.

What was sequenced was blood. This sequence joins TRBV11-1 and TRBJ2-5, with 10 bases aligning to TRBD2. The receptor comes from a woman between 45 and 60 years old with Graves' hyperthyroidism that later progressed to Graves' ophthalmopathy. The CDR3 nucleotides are TGTGCCAGCAGCTACAGCGGGGGGGCCCTCCGAGAGACCCAGTACTTC. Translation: CASSYSGGALRETQYF.